The 23 T cell receptor beta chains reported below all come from one sample, sequenced in a study of cytomegalovirus exposure and HLA in healthy donors. Researchers ran the PCR with 60 Vbeta and 13 Jbeta primers. Libraries were prepared by immunoSEQ multiplex PCR; TCRdb keeps only in-frame clonotypes and omits some of them. The table has 150,000 to 200,000 clones, around 85% seen once. Specimen: PBMCs. These receptors came from a man younger than 35 in good health and CMV-seropositive.

The genes are TRBV19 and TRBJ2-5, with 9 positions matching TRBD1. V was clipped by 4 bases and J by 3 bases; unmatched bases: 9. The CDR3 runs 16 residues. The germline V gene has CDR1 LNHDA and CDR2 SQIVND (reference sequence). The CDR3 loop is CASSTLSRDREETQYF. CDR3 nucleotide sequence: TGTGCCAGTAGTACCTTAAGCCGGGACAGGGAAGAGACCCAGTACTTC.

The gene calls are TRBV2 and TRBJ1-4; 8 nucleotides align to TRBD1. In germline, CDR1 is SNHLY, CDR2 FYNNEI. The CDR3 loop spans 17 amino acids. Germline trimming cut 5 bases from V and 8 bases from J; bases unmatched to any gene: 16. The CDR3 loop is CASSIILMDRVEEKLFF. The CDR3 DNA reads as TGTGCCAGCAGTATTATATTAATGGACAGGGTGGAAGAAAAACTGTTTTTT. The entire variable domain, with the rest obtained from reference TRBV2 and TRBJ1-4, is as follows: EPEVTQTPSHQVTQMGQEVILRCVPISNHLYFYWYRQILGQKVEFLVSFYNNEISEKSEIFDDQFSVERPDGSNFTLKIRSTKLEDSAMYFCASSIILMDRVEEKLFFGSGTQLSVL.

This clone was counted a few times. The V and J genes are TRBV14 and TRBJ1-6; D unresolved. The CDR3 extends over 15 amino acids. The germline V gene encodes CDR1 SGHDN and CDR2 FVKESK. Deletions cut 5 bases from V and 6 bases from J, with 14 bases between. In DNA, the CDR3 is TGTGCCAGCAGCGCCACAGCGGGGAGTAATTCACCCCTCCACTTT. This codes for CASSATAGSNSPLHF.

The V and J genes are TRBV4-3 and TRBJ2-7, with D perhaps matching TRBD1 (6 bases). The CDR3 has 15 amino acids. Germline CDR1 is LGHNA and CDR2 is YSLEER. Trimming took 1 base from V and 5 from J, leaving 15 bases between them. Written as DNA, the CDR3 is TGCGCCAGCAGCCAAGGCCCAGGGGTGAGTGACGAGCAGTACTTC. Amino acid sequence: CASSQGPGVSDEQYF.

The chain uses TRBV6-5 and TRBJ2-5; D gene unclear. The CDR3 spans 16 residues. Trimming stripped 0 bases from V and 2 bases from J, with 13 bases between. The germline V gene has CDR1 MNHEY and CDR2 SVGAGI. This CDR3 is CASSYSELNSQETQYF. The CDR3 DNA is TGTGCCAGCAGTTACTCGGAATTAAACAGTCAAGAGACCCAGTACTTC.

This sequence joins TRBV4-2 and TRBJ2-2, with 7 bases identical to TRBD1. Germline trimming cut 4 bases from V and 3 bases from J; bases unmatched to any gene: 17. This CDR3 is built from 19 residues. The germline gives CDR1 LGHNA, CDR2 YNFKEQ. CDR3 sequence reads: CASSPSGFRQGEDTGELFF. The CDR3 DNA follows: TGTGCCAGCAGCCCAAGTGGTTTTCGACAGGGAGAGGACACCGGGGAGCTGTTTTTT.

The chain's CDR3 is CASSVPQGSQETQYF. The CDR3 DNA reads as TGTGCCAGTAGTGTTCCACAGGGGTCTCAAGAGACCCAGTACTTC. The V and J genes are TRBV19 and TRBJ2-5, with 7 bases aligning to TRBD1. The CDR3 is 15 amino acids. V lost 5 bases, J lost 2 bases, and 8 bases stayed unmatched. Per germline, CDR1 LNHDA and CDR2 SQIVND (reference sequence). The complete variable domain, with remaining parts taken from reference TRBV19 and TRBJ2-5, reads DGGITQSPKYLFRKEGQNVTLSCEQNLNHDAMYWYRQDPGQGLRLIYYSQIVNDFQKGDIAEGYSVSREKKESFPLTVTSAQKNPTAFYLCASSVPQGSQETQYFGPGTRLLVL.

The V and J genes are TRBV5-4 and TRBJ2-7, with TRBD1 matching over 10 bases. V was pared by 3 bases and J by 5 bases, with 8 bases of the junction left unmatched. The CDR3 totals 15 residues. Per germline, CDR1 SGHNT and CDR2 YYREEE (reference sequence). CDR3: CASSSPRTGGDEQYF. The CDR3, as DNA: TGTGCCAGCAGCTCTCCTAGGACAGGGGGAGACGAGCAGTACTTC.

The chain has TRBV9 and TRBJ2-1, with a tentative D call TRBD1 (6 bases). This CDR3 comprises 16 residues. V lost 5 bases and J 8 bases, leaving 23 bases between the germline ends. Germline loops: CDR1 SGDLS, CDR2 YYNGEE. The CDR3 region has the DNA TGTGCCAGCAGTTCTCAGGGGCTTCCTGTCTGGGATGAGCAGTTCTTC. This encodes CASSSQGLPVWDEQFF.

The chain uses TRBV9 and TRBJ2-2, with D possibly matching TRBD1 (5 bases). V lost 0 bases and J lost 0, with 9 bases in between. Germline V gene lookup returns CDR1 SGDLS and CDR2 YYNGEE. The CDR3 length is 16 residues. For the CDR3, the DNA is TGTGCCAGCAGCGTAGCGGTAGGGGCGAACACCGGGGAGCTGTTTTTT. It specifies CASSVAVGANTGELFF.

This chain joins TRBV18 and TRBJ1-2; D gene uncertain. In germline, CDR1 is KGHSH, CDR2 LQKENI. The V and J ends lost 4 bases and 0 bases respectively, with 12 bases between them. The CDR3 runs to 15 residues. The CDR3 bases are TGTGCCAGCTCACTCCAGACACAGTCTAACTATGGCTACACCTTC. It encodes CASSLQTQSNYGYTF. Complete variable domain (other parts from reference TRBV18 and TRBJ1-2): NAGVMQNPRHLVRRRGQEARLRCSPMKGHSHVYWYRQLPEEGLKFMVYLQKENIIDESGMPKERFSAEFPKEGPSILRIQQVVRGDSAAYFCASSLQTQSNYGYTFGSGTRLTVV.

This sequence joins TRBV9 and TRBJ2-7; a possible D gene is TRBD1 (5 bases). CDR1 is SGDLS, CDR2 YYNGEE, per germline. The CDR3 consists of 17 residues. V lost 0 bases and J 6 bases, leaving 22 bases between the germline ends. CDR3 in DNA: TGTGCCAGCAGCGTAGAGGACACGACACCGTTCGTGGGCGAGCAGTACTTC. Translating gives CASSVEDTTPFVGEQYF.

J is TRBJ1-1 and V is TRBV12-5, with D possibly TRBD1 on 5 matching bases. V lost 0 bases and J lost 3, with 23 bases in between. Germline values: CDR1 LGHNT, CDR2 FRNRAP. CDR3 size: 19 residues. For the CDR3, the DNA is TGTGCTAGTGGTTTGGTAATAGGAGGCGGTGCGCGGGGGTACACTGAAGCTTTCTTT. Its protein product is CASGLVIGGGARGYTEAFF.

The V and J genes are TRBV5-6 and TRBJ2-7; TRBD1 matches at 10 bases. With 4 bases clipped from V and 3 bases from J, the junction kept 1 base outside the gene matches. CDR1 and CDR2 (germline): SGHDT, YYEEEE. This CDR3 is built from 13 residues. In nucleotides, the CDR3 is TGTGCCAGCAGCCGGGACAGGGGCTACGAGCAGTACTTC. Its protein is CASSRDRGYEQYF.

The V gene is TRBV5-4, the J gene TRBJ2-3; 7 bases map to TRBD1. There are 15 residues in the CDR3. The J segment lost 3 bases and the V segment lost 4 bases, leaving 8 bases of the junction unmatched. Germline V gene data show CDR1 as SGHNT and CDR2 as YYREEE (reference sequence). The CDR3 DNA sequence: TGTGCCAGCAGCCCGTCGACAGGGTCTACAGATACGCAGTATTTT. Translation: CASSPSTGSTDTQYF.

To note about this clone: Other nucleotide sequences in the sample specify the same CDR3. The chain carries TRBV5-1 and TRBJ2-5; a weak D match, TRBD1 (6 bases). CDR3 length: 14 residues. Trimming took off 1 base at V and 4 bases at J, with 11 bases between the two ends. The germline V gene has CDR1 SGHRS and CDR2 YFSETQ. The CDR3 DNA sequence: TGCGCCAGCAGCTTGAGTACAGGGCGAGAGACCCAGTACTTC. The encoded protein is CASSLSTGRETQYF.

The sample holds a few counts of this clone. The rearrangement uses TRBV11-2 and TRBJ2-3, with 12 bases that match TRBD2. The germline V gene has CDR1 SGHAT and CDR2 FQNNGV. V gave up 3 bases and J gave up 2 bases; unmatched junction bases: 6. This CDR3 is built from 17 residues. For the CDR3, the DNA is TGTGCCAGCAGCTTTTTGACTAGCGGGAGCCCCACAGATACGCAGTATTTT. It codes for CASSFLTSGSPTDTQYF.

The CDR3 region is CASSPGQGLFEQFF. The CDR3, as DNA: TGTGCCAGCTCACCTGGACAGGGGTTGTTTGAGCAGTTCTTC. V usage is TRBV18 and J usage is TRBJ2-1; 9 nucleotides line up with TRBD1. Germline assignment: CDR1 KGHSH and CDR2 LQKENI. This CDR3 is 14 amino acids long. Germline trimming cut 3 bases from V and 9 bases from J; bases unmatched to any gene: 6. The full variable domain, with the rest looked up from reference TRBV18 and TRBJ2-1, is NAGVMQNPRHLVRRRGQEARLRCSPMKGHSHVYWYRQLPEEGLKFMVYLQKENIIDESGMPKERFSAEFPKEGPSILRIQQVVRGDSAAYFCASSPGQGLFEQFFGPGTRLTVL.

V usage is TRBV30 and J usage is TRBJ2-5, with a weak D call TRBD2 (7 bases). The DNA end lines up better with TRBJ2-7; the J call may be wrong. Germline V CDR1 and CDR2: GTSNPN, SVGIG (reference sequence). The CDR3 is 13 amino acids. CDR3 amino acids: CAWSVGGGVEQYF. DNA for the CDR3: TGTGCCTGGAGTGTAGGGGGAGGGGTCGAGCAGTACTTC.

The rearrangement joins TRBV2 to TRBJ1-1; the match to TRBD1 covers 7 bases. Germline-derived CDR1 and CDR2 are SNHLY and FYNNEI. The CDR3 has 16 residues. The V gene end was trimmed by 7 bases and the J gene end by 2 bases; junction bases not matched to a gene: 13. The CDR3 loop reads CASIFDRVTVNTEAFF. CDR3 nucleotides: TGTGCCAGCATTTTTGACAGGGTCACTGTAAACACTGAAGCTTTCTTT.

This chain uses TRBV5-6 with TRBJ1-2, with TRBD1 matching 11 bases. Trimming took 2 bases from V and 8 from J; bases not matched to a gene: 2. The germline CDR1 and CDR2 sequences are SGHDT and YYEEEE. There are 13 residues in the CDR3. The CDR3 spells CASSFGTGGGYTF. In DNA, the CDR3 is TGTGCCAGCAGCTTTGGGACAGGGGGGGGCTACACCTTC.

The gene calls are TRBV12-5 and TRBJ1-1, with D perhaps TRBD1 (5 bases). Trimming shortened V by 4 bases and J by 0 bases, and 18 bases separated the two germline ends. This CDR3 is built from 17 residues. Germline V gene data show CDR1 as LGHNT and CDR2 as FRNRAP. CDR3 loop: CASGSPKKTDMNTEAFF. DNA of the CDR3: TGTGCTAGTGGTTCGCCAAAAAAGACAGACATGAACACTGAAGCTTTCTTT.

V gene TRBV18 combines with J gene TRBJ2-2, with unresolved D. This CDR3 spans 15 amino acids. CDR1 is KGHSH and CDR2 is LQKENI in the germline V gene. With 0 bases removed from V and 6 bases from J, the gap between germline ends came to 11 bases. CDR3 sequence (DNA): TGTGCCAGCTCACCACCGTCAGTTGTGTCCGGGGAGCTGTTTTTT. Protein: CASSPPSVVSGELFF.